One sample yielded the 11 T cell receptor beta chains listed below, sequenced in a study of graft-versus-host responses after intestinal transplantation. The data were produced by immunoSEQ multiplex PCR, yet TCRdb's version contains in-frame clones alone and is incomplete. The sample carries tens of thousands of clones, around nine tenths recorded once. These receptors have no known antigen. This sample comprised unstimulated CD8+ T cells sorted from spleen or lymph node cells, obtained before intestinal transplant. The source of these receptors is a human donor who received an intestinal transplant.

This clone was seen only once. This sequence joins TRBV19 and TRBJ2-7, with 7 bases lining up with TRBD1. Per germline, CDR1 LNHDA and CDR2 SQIVND (reference sequence). The V and J ends lost 4 bases and 2 bases, in that order; junction bases with no gene match: 5. This CDR3 is built from 14 residues. For the CDR3, the DNA is TGTGCCAGTAGTAAGCACGGGACAGCCTACGAGCAGTACTTC. This codes for CASSKHGTAYEQYF.

This clone has only one observation. The CDR3 loop is CASRVLAGALNEQFF. CDR3 sequence (DNA): TGTGCCAGCAGAGTCCTAGCGGGAGCTCTGAATGAGCAGTTCTTC. The chain combines TRBV2 with TRBJ2-1; TRBD2 aligns across 10 bases. The CDR3 is 15 amino acids. The V segment lost 6 bases and the J segment 7 bases; nucleotides outside the gene matches: 9. Per germline, CDR1 SNHLY and CDR2 FYNNEI. Using reference TRBV2 and TRBJ2-1 for the parts outside the CDR3, the full variable domain is EPEVTQTPSHQVTQMGQEVILRCVPISNHLYFYWYRQILGQKVEFLVSFYNNEISEKSEIFDDQFSVERPDGSNFTLKIRSTKLEDSAMYFCASRVLAGALNEQFFGPGTRLTVL.

V usage is TRBV27 and J usage is TRBJ2-1, with 9 bases that match TRBD2. V gave up 5 bases and J gave up 4 bases; unmatched junction bases: 9. CDR3 length: 16 residues. Per germline, CDR1 MNHEY and CDR2 SMNVEV (reference sequence). CDR3 region: CASSPLLAGSYNEQFF. CDR3 nucleotides: TGTGCCAGCAGTCCGCTACTAGCGGGTTCTTACAATGAGCAGTTCTTC.

This chain links TRBV19 with TRBJ1-4, with 9 bases lining up with TRBD1. This CDR3 contains 16 residues. In germline, CDR1 is LNHDA, CDR2 SQIVND (reference sequence). V was clipped by 6 bases and J by 8 bases; unmatched bases: 13. DNA of the CDR3: TGTGCCAGTAGATCCCCCATGAGGACAGGGGACGAAAAACTGTTTTTT. Translating it yields CASRSPMRTGDEKLFF. The full variable domain, completed using reference TRBV19 and TRBJ1-4, is DGGITQSPKYLFRKEGQNVTLSCEQNLNHDAMYWYRQDPGQGLRLIYYSQIVNDFQKGDIAEGYSVSREKKESFPLTVTSAQKNPTAFYLCASRSPMRTGDEKLFFGSGTQLSVL.

The chain couples TRBV5-6 to TRBJ1-1, with a tentative D call TRBD1 (5 bases). The CDR3 runs 13 residues. The germline gives CDR1 SGHDT, CDR2 YYEEEE. V was cut by 1 base and J by 8 bases, with 12 bases left in between. The CDR3 spells CASSLNLNREAFF. CDR3 DNA: TGTGCCAGCAGCTTGAACTTAAACAGGGAAGCTTTCTTT.

The count of this clone is one. The J gene is TRBJ2-1, the V gene TRBV4-1; a possible D gene is TRBD2 (6 bases). V was shortened by 2 bases and J by 10 bases, with 9 bases between the two germline ends. The CDR3 length is 12 residues. Looked up from germline, CDR1 is MGHRA and CDR2 is YSYEKL. The DNA of the CDR3 is TGCGCCAGCAGCCAAATAAGCGGGGAGCAGTTCTTC. It is translated as CASSQISGEQFF.

This chain joins TRBV15 and TRBJ2-3; tentative D call: TRBD2 (5 bases). The CDR3 contains 17 residues. V dropped 1 base and J dropped 1 base, with 15 bases sitting between them. Germline V CDR1 and CDR2: LNHNV, YYDKDF (reference sequence). DNA of the CDR3: TGTGCCACCAGCAGAGGGGAACGAGGTAGCGGCACAGATACGCAGTATTTT. Translating gives CATSRGERGSGTDTQYF.

The chain has TRBV23-1 and TRBJ1-2, with 12 bases aligning to TRBD1. TRBV23-1 is labeled an ORF, and its function is uncertain. The CDR3 has 18 residues. Trimming at V came to 4 bases and at J to 7 bases, leaving 16 bases not matched to a gene. The CDR3 DNA reads TGCGCCAGCAGTCTCTCCGAACGTCGGGACAGGGGGCGTTGTGGCTACACCTTC. It specifies CASSLSERRDRGRCGYTF.

The chain couples TRBV19 to TRBJ1-1; 8 bases fit TRBD1. Germline-derived CDR1 and CDR2 are LNHDA and SQIVND (reference sequence). The CDR3 is made up of 13 amino acids. The trim removed 3 bases at V and 3 bases at J, leaving 0 bases unmatched. This chain's CDR3 is CASSMTGDTEAFF. Here the CDR3 DNA reads TGTGCCAGTAGTATGACAGGGGACACTGAAGCTTTCTTT.

J is TRBJ2-4 and V is TRBV6-5, with 8 bases matching TRBD2. Germline V gene lookup returns CDR1 MNHEY and CDR2 SVGAGI. The CDR3 consists of 15 residues. Trimming cost V 0 bases and J 8 bases; bases outside gene matches: 6. CDR3 in amino acids: CASSYSAGGMDIQYF. The CDR3 DNA sequence: TGTGCCAGCAGTTACTCGGCGGGGGGCATGGACATTCAGTACTTC.

This chain uses TRBV30 with TRBJ1-2; 9 bases align to TRBD1. The CDR3 has 14 amino acids. V was pared by 8 bases and J by 4 bases, with 11 bases of the junction left unmatched. The germline V gene has CDR1 GTSNPN and CDR2 SVGIG (reference sequence). The CDR3 reads CAVARDRDGYGYTF. The CDR3 DNA is TGTGCCGTAGCCCGGGACAGGGACGGCTATGGCTACACCTTC.